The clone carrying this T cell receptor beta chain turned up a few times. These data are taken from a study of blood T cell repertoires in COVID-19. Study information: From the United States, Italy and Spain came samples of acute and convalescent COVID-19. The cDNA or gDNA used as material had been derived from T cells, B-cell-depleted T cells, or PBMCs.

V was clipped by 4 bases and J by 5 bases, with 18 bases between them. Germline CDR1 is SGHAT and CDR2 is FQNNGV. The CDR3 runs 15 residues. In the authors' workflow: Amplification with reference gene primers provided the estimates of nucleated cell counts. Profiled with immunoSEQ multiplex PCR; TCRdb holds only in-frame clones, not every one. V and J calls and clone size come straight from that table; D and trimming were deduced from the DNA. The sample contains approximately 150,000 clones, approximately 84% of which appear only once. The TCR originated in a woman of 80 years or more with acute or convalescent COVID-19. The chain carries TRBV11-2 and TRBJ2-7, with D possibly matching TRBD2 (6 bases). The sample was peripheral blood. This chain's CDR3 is CASSWSAGRRNEQYF. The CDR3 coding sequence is TGTGCCAGCAGCTGGTCGGCCGGGAGAAGAAACGAGCAGTACTTC.